The clone carrying this T cell receptor beta chain has only a few counts. No antigen is known for it. Ranging in age from about 6 to 95, the donors were healthy Caucasian individuals from Russia. This CDR3 is 17 amino acids long. Germline V gene lookup returns CDR1 SGHRS and CDR2 YFSETQ. The trim removed 0 bases at V and 1 base at J, leaving 4 bases unmatched. This sample is part of a study of blood T cells in healthy people across ages. Study-wide results and caveats: Observed TCR beta diversity per million T cells went down as age went up. This fall followed a roughly linear course with age.

Next came a second PCR, run for about 6 to 12 cycles, which used a sample-barcoded 5' primer along with a J-beta primer mix. Researchers report that a template-switch adaptor with 12 random nucleotides tagged each cDNA molecule. The yield of each sample was at least 2.5 million CDR3-containing paired-end reads. TCRdb recomputed calls from the 5' RACE reads with MiXCR, one row per CDR3 protein. The data contain roughly 680,000 distinct CDR3 sequences, about 21% of them singletons. The J gene is TRBJ2-3, the V gene TRBV5-1, with TRBD1 matching 11 bases. The TCR originated in a man between 65 and 85 years old in good health. The sequenced sample consisted of blood. Here the CDR3 DNA reads TGCGCCAGCAGCTTGGGGACAGGGGGCGCGGGCACAGATACGCAGTATTTT. Amino acid sequence: CASSLGTGGAGTDTQYF.